This TCR beta chain stems from a study of beta chain features in type 1 diabetes. In the study overall: All samples combined gave roughly 100,000,000 sorted cells for examination.

This clone has just a few counts. What it binds is not known. The V and J ends lost 4 bases and 4 bases, in that order; junction bases with no gene match: 10. CDR1 SGHRS and CDR2 YFSETQ come from the germline V gene. The CDR3 extends over 16 amino acids. Study findings and constraints: The similarity of naive, central memory and Treg TCRB repertoires appeared greater among patients than among healthy donors. Patients with Type 1 diabetes showed moderately but significantly shorter TCRB CDR3s in all four CD4+ subsets.

Every bit of the isolated RNA underwent reverse transcription, so sequencing read expressed TCRB transcripts. The read count averaged approximately 4 million across naive, central memory and regulatory T cell samples. Assay used: immunoSEQ multiplex PCR; TCRdb lists only in-frame clones, some missing. The data show about 15,000 clones, about 70% seen once. The chain recombines TRBV5-1 with TRBJ2-1, with TRBD1 matching 8 bases. The sample was Tregs from blood. The receptor's source is a man between 25 and 39 years old with type 1 diabetes. The CDR3 loop reads CASSKETTGGYNEQFF. The CDR3 DNA reads TGCGCCAGCAGCAAGGAAACAACAGGGGGGTACAATGAGCAGTTCTTC.